The entry below gives a single TCR beta chain sequence along with its context. The data belong to a study of human T cells and chemical hapten exposure. Across the whole study: Once 0.01% DPC had been applied to the upper back by patch test, readings were taken at 6 days.

The time point: pre-sensitization, week 0. Treatment described: therapeutic diphenylcyclopropenone sensitization with weekly scalp DPC. Donors, patients with alopecia ranging from 18 to 70 years old and judged suitable for DPC, provided samples. It was the library that attached unique molecular identifiers to individual cDNA molecules. TCRdb analysed the RACE reads with MiXCR anew, one entry per CDR3 protein. The top ten clones hold 3.5% to 6% of a sample with about 74,000 distinct CDR3 sequences, 14% of them seen once. The CDR3 contains 15 residues. V dropped 4 bases and J dropped 8; count of bases not matched to a gene: 10. Germline lookup yields CDR1 LGHDT and CDR2 YNNKEL (reference sequence).

This TCR derives from a woman aged 45-65 years with alopecia areata. Some clones in this sample may be carry-over from other donors' samples. This specimen consisted of whole blood, obtained in connection with sensitization to the hapten diphenylcyclopropenone (DPC). The gene calls are TRBV3-1 and TRBJ1-4, with 7 bases matching TRBD1. CDR3 coding DNA: TGTGCCAGCAGCCCAGAGAGACAGGGCTCCGAAAAACTGTTTTTT. It is translated as CASSPERQGSEKLFF.